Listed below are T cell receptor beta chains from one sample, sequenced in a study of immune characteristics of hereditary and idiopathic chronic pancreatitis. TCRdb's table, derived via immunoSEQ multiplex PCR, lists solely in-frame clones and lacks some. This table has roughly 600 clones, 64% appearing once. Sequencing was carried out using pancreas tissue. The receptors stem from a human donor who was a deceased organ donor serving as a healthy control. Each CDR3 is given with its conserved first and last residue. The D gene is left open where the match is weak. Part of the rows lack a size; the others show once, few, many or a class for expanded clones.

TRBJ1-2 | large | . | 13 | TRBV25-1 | CASSEQDSYGYTF | TGTGCCAGCAGTGAACAAGACAGCTATGGCTACACCTTC
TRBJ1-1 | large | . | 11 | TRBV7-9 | CASSPTTEAFF | TGTGCCAGCAGTCCCACCACTGAAGCTTTCTTT
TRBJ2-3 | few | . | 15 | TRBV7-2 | CASSPQGIATDTQYF | TGTGCCAGCAGTCCCCAGGGGATCGCGACAGATACGCAGTATTTT
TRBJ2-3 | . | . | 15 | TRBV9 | CASSVGQGVTDTQYF | TGTGCCAGCAGCGTAGGGCAGGGAGTAACAGATACGCAGTATTTT
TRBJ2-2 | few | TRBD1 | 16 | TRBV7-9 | CASSPGTGDGGGELFF | TGTGCCAGCAGCCCCGGGACAGGGGACGGTGGCGGGGAGCTGTTTTTT
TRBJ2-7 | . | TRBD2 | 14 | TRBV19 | CASSIAGGQDEQYF | TGTGCCAGTAGTATAGCGGGAGGGCAAGACGAGCAGTACTTC
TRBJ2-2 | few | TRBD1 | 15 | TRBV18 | CASTSDRYTVGELFF | TGTGCCAGCACCTCGGACAGGTATACGGTCGGGGAGCTGTTTTTT
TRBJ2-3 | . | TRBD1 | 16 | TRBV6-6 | CASSHGTGDFTDTQYF | TGTGCCAGCAGCCACGGGACAGGGGACTTCACAGATACGCAGTATTTT
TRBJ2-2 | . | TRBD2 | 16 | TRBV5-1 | CASSPRLAVNTGELFF | TGCGCCAGCAGCCCCAGACTAGCGGTGAACACCGGGGAGCTGTTTTTT
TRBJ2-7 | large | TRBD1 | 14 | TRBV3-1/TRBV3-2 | CASSQGTGAYEQYF | TGTGCCAGCAGCCAAGGGACAGGGGCCTACGAGCAGTACTTC
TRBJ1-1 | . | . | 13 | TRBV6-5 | CATFGPMNTEAFF | TGTGCCACCTTTGGACCGATGAACACTGAAGCTTTCTTT
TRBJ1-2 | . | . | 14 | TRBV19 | CASSAARVDYGYTF | TGTGCCAGTAGTGCAGCGAGGGTGGACTATGGCTACACCTTC
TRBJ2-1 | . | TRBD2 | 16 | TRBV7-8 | CASSPPTSGRVVEQFF | TGTGCCAGCAGCCCTCCGACTAGCGGACGGGTAGTTGAGCAGTTCTTC
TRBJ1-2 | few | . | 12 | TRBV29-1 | CSVAVGVYGYTF | TGCAGCGTCGCCGTGGGCGTTTATGGCTACACCTTC
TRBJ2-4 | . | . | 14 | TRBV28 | CASSFGASKNIQYF | TGTGCCAGCAGTTTCGGAGCCTCCAAAAACATTCAGTACTTC
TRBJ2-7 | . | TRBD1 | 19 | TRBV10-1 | CASSEKKEGPLGQGYEQYF | TGCGCCAGCAGTGAGAAAAAGGAAGGACCCCTCGGACAGGGCTACGAGCAGTACTTC
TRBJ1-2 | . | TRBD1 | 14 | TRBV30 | CAWEDRDRYDGYTF | TGTGCCTGGGAGGACCGGGACAGGTATGATGGCTACACCTTC
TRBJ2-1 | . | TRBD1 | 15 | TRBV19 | CASIPAGTGDNEQFF | TGTGCCAGTATTCCAGCCGGGACAGGGGACAATGAGCAGTTCTTC
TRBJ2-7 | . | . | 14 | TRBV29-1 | CSVHAGTLDYEQYF | TGCAGCGTTCATGCCGGGACGCTAGACTACGAGCAGTACTTC
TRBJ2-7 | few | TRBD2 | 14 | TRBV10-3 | CAISASGSSYEQYF | TGTGCCATCAGTGCTAGCGGGAGTTCCTACGAGCAGTACTTC
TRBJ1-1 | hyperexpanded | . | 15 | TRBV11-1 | CASSTRTRTTTEAFF | TGTGCCAGCAGCACAAGGACAAGAACGACTACTGAAGCTTTCTTT
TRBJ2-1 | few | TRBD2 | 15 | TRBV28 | CASSLLAGGVGEQFF | TGTGCCAGCAGTTTACTGGCGGGAGGGGTCGGTGAGCAGTTCTTC
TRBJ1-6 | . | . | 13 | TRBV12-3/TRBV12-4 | CASALQGGSPLHF | TGTGCCAGCGCCTTACAGGGCGGTTCACCCCTCCACTTT
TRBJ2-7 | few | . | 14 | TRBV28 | CASSLRGRPYEQYF | TGTGCCAGCAGTTTACGAGGGAGGCCCTACGAGCAGTACTTC
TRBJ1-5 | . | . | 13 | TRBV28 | CASSPPGNQPQHF | TGTGCCAGCAGTCCCCCCGGAAATCAGCCCCAGCATTTT
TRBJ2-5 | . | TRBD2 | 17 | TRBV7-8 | CASSLGGLAGVQETQYF | TGTGCCAGCAGCTTAGGCGGACTAGCGGGAGTGCAGGAGACCCAGTACTTC
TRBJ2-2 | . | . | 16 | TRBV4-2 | CASSQEKVGAGGELFF | TGTGCCAGCAGCCAAGAAAAAGTGGGAGCTGGCGGGGAGCTGTTTTTT
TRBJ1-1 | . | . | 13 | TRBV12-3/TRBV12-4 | CASSPAGYTEAFF | TGTGCCAGCAGCCCGGCGGGGTACACTGAAGCTTTCTTT
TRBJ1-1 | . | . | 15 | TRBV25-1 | CASSEYGTVASEAFF | TGTGCCAGCAGTGAATACGGGACGGTTGCCTCTGAAGCTTTCTTT
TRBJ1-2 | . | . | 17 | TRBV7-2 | CASSFQPGPRASYGYTF | TGTGCCAGCAGCTTCCAACCGGGACCACGGGCAAGTTATGGCTACACCTTC
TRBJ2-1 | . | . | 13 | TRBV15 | CATSRPGYNEQFF | TGTGCCACCAGCCGGCCGGGGTACAATGAGCAGTTCTTC
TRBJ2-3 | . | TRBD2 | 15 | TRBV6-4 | CASLGSGRAGDTQYF | TGTGCCAGCCTGGGGAGCGGGAGGGCCGGGGATACGCAGTATTTT
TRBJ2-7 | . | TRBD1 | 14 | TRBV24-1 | CATSDRTGEGEQYF | TGTGCCACCAGTGACCGGACAGGGGAGGGAGAGCAGTACTTC
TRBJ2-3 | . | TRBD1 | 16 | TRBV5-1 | CASSLLGGQGSDTQYF | TGCGCCAGCAGCTTGTTGGGGGGACAGGGCTCAGATACGCAGTATTTT
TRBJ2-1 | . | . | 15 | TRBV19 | CASSKPGSSYNEQFF | TGTGCCAGTAGTAAACCGGGGAGCTCCTACAATGAGCAGTTCTTC
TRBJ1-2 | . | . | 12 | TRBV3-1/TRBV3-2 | CASSRGEGGYTF | TGTGCCAGCAGCCGGGGGGAAGGGGGCTACACCTTC
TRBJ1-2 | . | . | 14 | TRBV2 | CASRPGRANYGYTF | TGTGCCAGTCGTCCGGGGAGAGCTAACTATGGCTACACCTTC
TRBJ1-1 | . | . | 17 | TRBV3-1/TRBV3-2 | CASSQDATWGSNTEAFF | TGTGCCAGCAGCCAAGACGCAACGTGGGGTTCGAACACTGAAGCTTTCTTT
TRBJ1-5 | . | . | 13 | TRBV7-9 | CASSLSLDQPQHF | TGTGCCAGCAGCTTAAGTTTGGATCAGCCCCAGCATTTT
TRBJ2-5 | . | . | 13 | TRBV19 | CASSAGMQQTQYF | TGTGCCAGTAGTGCAGGGATGCAACAGACCCAGTACTTC